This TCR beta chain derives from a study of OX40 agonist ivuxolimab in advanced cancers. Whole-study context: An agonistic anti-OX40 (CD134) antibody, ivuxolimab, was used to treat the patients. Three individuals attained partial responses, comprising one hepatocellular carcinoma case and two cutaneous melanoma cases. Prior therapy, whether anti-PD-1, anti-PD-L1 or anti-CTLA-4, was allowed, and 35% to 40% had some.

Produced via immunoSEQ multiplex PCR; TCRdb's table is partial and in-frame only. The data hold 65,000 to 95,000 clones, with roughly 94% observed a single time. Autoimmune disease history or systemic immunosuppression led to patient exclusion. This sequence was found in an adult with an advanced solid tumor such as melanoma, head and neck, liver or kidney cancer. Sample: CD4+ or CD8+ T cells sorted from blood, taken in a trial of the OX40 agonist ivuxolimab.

The DNA for the CDR3 is TGTGCCAGCAGCTTGGTTCTGAACACTGAAGCTTTCTTT. This gives the protein CASSLVLNTEAFF. The chain carries TRBV7-9 and TRBJ1-1; D unresolved. Per the germline V gene, CDR1 is SEHNR and CDR2 is FQNEAQ (reference sequence). The germline V and J ends were trimmed by 3 bases and 0 bases, with 5 bases remaining between them. The CDR3 runs 13 residues. The full variable domain, rest sourced from reference TRBV7-9 and TRBJ1-1, is DTGVSQNPRHKITKRGQNVTFRCDPISEHNRLYWYRQTLGQGPEFLTYFQNEAQLEKSRLLSDRFSAERPKGSFSTLEIQRTEQGDSAMYLCASSLVLNTEAFFGQGTRLTVV.